This TCR beta chain derives from a study of blood T cell repertoires in COVID-19. Study overall: Spain, Italy and the United States supplied samples that represented acute and convalescent COVID-19. The cDNA or gDNA used as material had been derived from T cells, B-cell-depleted T cells, or PBMCs.

Under the authors' procedure: Scientists estimated how many nucleated cells there were by amplifying reference gene primers. Using immunoSEQ multiplex PCR, the repertoire was profiled, and TCRdb retains in-frame clones only, with some absent. Clone size and V and J calls were adopted from that table, with D and trimming inferred from the DNA. The table has 150,000 or so clones, 80% seen once. This clone has just a few counts. V dropped 1 base and J dropped 2 bases, with 7 bases sitting between them. In germline, CDR1 is SGHRS, CDR2 YFSETQ. This CDR3 region has 14 residues. The chain couples TRBV5-1 to TRBJ2-1; maybe TRBD2 (5 bases). The receptor comes from a man aged 60-69 years with acute or convalescent COVID-19. The sequencing input was peripheral blood. The CDR3 nucleotides are TGCGCCAGCAGCTTGCACGGGGCCTACAATGAGCAGTTCTTC. It yields the protein CASSLHGAYNEQFF.